These 29 T cell receptor beta chains came from one sample sequenced in a study of breast tumors, draining lymph nodes, adjacent tissues. TCRdb analysed the multiplex PCR reads with MiXCR anew, one entry per CDR3 protein. The top ten clones hold roughly 8.3% of a sample with some 21,000 distinct CDR3 sequences, about half of them seen once. Sequencing used breast tumor tissue. The origin of the receptors is a female donor with breast cancer. Some clones in this sample may be carry-over from other donors' samples.

In this sample, this clonotype is medium-sized. The V gene is TRBV9, the J gene TRBJ1-3; D might be TRBD1 (5 bases). V dropped 1 base and J dropped 3 bases, with 14 bases sitting between them. The CDR3 loop spans 16 amino acids. CDR1 and CDR2 from the germline V gene are SGDLS and YYNGEE. CDR3 coding DNA: TGTGCCAGCAGCGTACCCCGCCGGGACTTTGGAAACACCATATATTTT. This encodes CASSVPRRDFGNTIYF.

As regards this clonotype: A read error may be the cause here, since a much bigger clone is one base away. The genes are TRBV11-3 and TRBJ1-2; D unclear. This CDR3 is built from 14 residues. Germline V gene lookup returns CDR1 SGHNT and CDR2 YENEEA. V was shortened by 1 base and J by 6 bases, with 12 bases between the two germline ends. CDR3 DNA sequence: TGTGCCAGCAGCTTAGGCGCTATTACCCATGGCTACACCTTC. Translation gives CASSLGAITHGYTF.

This clonotype was recorded many times. This CDR3 is CASSLEGLAGGPDTQYF. The CDR3 nucleotides are TGTGCCAGCAGCTTGGAGGGCCTAGCAGGGGGGCCAGATACGCAGTATTTT. The rearrangement links TRBV7-2 to TRBJ2-3; D may be TRBD1 (7 bases). Germline values: CDR1 SGHTA, CDR2 FQGNSA. CDR3 size: 17 residues. V lost 3 bases to trimming and J lost 4 bases, with 20 bases between them.

With respect to this clonotype: An end of the junction does not agree with germline; a read error may underlie this. V usage is TRBV7-2 and J usage is TRBJ2-2; either TRBD1 or TRBD2 may fit D (5 bases each). Germline lookup yields CDR1 SGHTA and CDR2 FQGNSA. The CDR3 covers 14 residues. CDR3 in amino acids: CASSFTADTGELFF. The CDR3 bases are TGTGCCAGCAGCTTCACAGCGGACACCGGGGAACTGTTTTTT.

This clonotype was seen many times. V gene TRBV30 combines with J gene TRBJ2-3; D is ambiguous. The V gene lost 1 base and the J gene lost 5 bases, with 10 bases spanning the gap. In germline, CDR1 is GTSNPN, CDR2 SVGIG (reference sequence). This CDR3 spans 13 amino acids. The CDR3 sequence is CAWSAGGQDTQYF. The CDR3 nucleotides read TGTGCCTGGAGTGCCGGTGGCCAAGATACGCAGTATTTT.

This CDR3 reads CSAKDSRSLGGNQPQHF. In DNA form, the CDR3 reads TGCAGTGCCAAGGACAGCCGGAGCCTAGGGGGCAATCAGCCCCAGCATTTT. The rearrangement joins TRBV20-1 to TRBJ1-5; a weak D match, TRBD1 (6 bases). Germline loops: CDR1 DFQATT, CDR2 SNEGSKA (reference sequence). Between the trimmed V and J ends, which lost 6 bases and 2 bases, there was a span of 23 bases. The CDR3 is 17 residues long.

As concerns this clonotype: Since no conserved phenylalanine or tryptophan closes the CDR3, a read error is the likely cause. The rearrangement uses TRBV10-2 and TRBJ1-4; TRBD1 might be the D (5 bases). The CDR3 runs 19 residues. Per germline, CDR1 WSHSY and CDR2 SAAADI. CDR3 in amino acids: CASSGSSGQGRTTNEILFI. CDR3 bases: TGCGCCAGCAGCGGTAGTTCGGGGCAGGGCAGGACAACTAATGAAATACTGTTTATT.

The chain has TRBV7-2 and TRBJ2-1; D is undetermined. Trimming removed 1 base from V and 3 bases from J, with 7 bases in between. The CDR3 has 14 residues. Germline CDR1 SGHTA, CDR2 FQGNSA. The CDR3 DNA follows: TGTGCCAGCAGCTTAGTGCCATACTACAATGAGCAGTTCTTC. Translating it yields CASSLVPYYNEQFF.

V and J are TRBV10-3 and TRBJ1-2; 9 nucleotides match TRBD1. The trim removed 5 bases at V and 1 base at J, leaving 5 bases unmatched. The CDR3 runs to 15 residues. Per germline, CDR1 ENHRY and CDR2 SYGVKD. Written as DNA, the CDR3 is TGTGCCATCAGTACCGGGACAGGGAGTAACTATGGCTACACCTTC. Translated: CAISTGTGSNYGYTF.

The chain has TRBV6-1 and TRBJ2-6, with D unresolved. With 2 bases removed from V and 8 bases from J, the gap between germline ends came to 13 bases. This CDR3 has 15 amino acids. Germline V gene lookup returns CDR1 MNHNS and CDR2 SASEGT. The CDR3 loop is CASSEREPGPNVLTF. As DNA, the CDR3 is TGTGCCAGCAGTGAAAGGGAACCTGGCCCCAACGTCCTGACTTTC.

This clonotype has just one count. This chain links TRBV4-1 with TRBJ2-7; TRBD2 matches 11 bases. CDR1 and CDR2 from the germline V gene are MGHRA and YSYEKL. The trim removed 0 bases at V and 9 bases at J, leaving 10 bases unmatched. The CDR3 is 16 residues long. The CDR3 region is CASSQDRNSGRAGQYF. The DNA of the CDR3 is TGCGCCAGCAGCCAAGATAGGAATAGCGGGAGGGCCGGGCAGTACTTC.

This clonotype was seen at least ten times. The chain is built from TRBV20-1 and TRBJ1-5; unclear D gene. Germline-derived CDR1 and CDR2 are DFQATT and SNEGSKA (reference sequence). The CDR3 is 16 residues long. V was trimmed by 0 bases and J by 2 bases, leaving 14 bases between them. Here the CDR3 reads CSARDIRGEGNQPQHF. Here the CDR3 DNA reads TGCAGTGCTAGAGATATCCGGGGTGAGGGCAATCAGCCCCAGCATTTT.

In its sample, this clonotype was seen many times. V gene TRBV29-1 combines with J gene TRBJ1-1; no reliable D call. CDR3 length: 11 amino acids. Germline V CDR1 and CDR2: SQVTM, ANQGSEA. V was trimmed by 3 bases and J by 11 bases, leaving 13 bases between them. The CDR3 reads CSVDSGRRAFF. The CDR3, as DNA: TGCAGCGTTGATTCCGGGAGACGTGCTTTCTTT.

The chain has TRBV7-2 and TRBJ2-7; 12 bases map to TRBD2. The germline gives CDR1 SGHTA, CDR2 FQGNSA. Germline trimming cut 5 bases from V and 2 bases from J; bases unmatched to any gene: 7. This CDR3 contains 16 residues. CDR3 region: CASSLGLAGTTYEQYF. CDR3 bases: TGTGCCAGCAGCCTCGGACTAGCGGGAACCACCTACGAGCAGTACTTC.

The table lists this clonotype with many counts. The chain combines TRBV6-1 with TRBJ2-3; D not certain. The CDR3 totals 15 residues. Deletions cut 2 bases from V and 4 bases from J, with 13 bases between. CDR1 and CDR2 from the germline V gene are MNHNS and SASEGT. The CDR3 nucleotides read TGTGCCAGCAGTGAACGCCCGATAGCCCCAGATACGCAGTATTTT. Its protein is CASSERPIAPDTQYF.

With regard to this clonotype: The conserved phenylalanine or tryptophan normally closing the CDR3 is absent here, so this likely arose from a read error. The DNA is omitted, as the CDR3 cannot be located on it reliably, and the CDR3 follows TCRdb's listing. The chain has TRBV4-2 and TRBJ2-6. From its first to its last residue, the CDR3 has 16 amino acids. Germline values: CDR1 LGHNA, CDR2 YNFKEQ. CDR3 sequence: CASSQDVAAGANVLTL.

Relative to its sample, this clonotype is medium-sized (0.01 to 0.1%). The V call is TRBV27, the J call TRBJ1-6; D gene uncertain. This CDR3 is built from 17 residues. Trimming took off 5 bases at V and 5 bases at J, with 19 bases between the two ends. The germline V gene has CDR1 MNHEY and CDR2 SMNVEV (reference sequence). The CDR3 reads CASSPNRRIRDNSPLHF. CDR3 bases: TGTGCCAGCAGTCCAAACCGACGCATAAGGGATAATTCACCCCTCCACTTT.

The chain joins TRBV28 to TRBJ2-7; 7 positions match TRBD2. Germline-derived CDR1 and CDR2 are MDHEN and SYDVKM. This CDR3 comprises 14 residues. With 6 bases clipped from V and 7 bases from J, the junction kept 12 bases outside the gene matches. The CDR3 loop reads CASRLGGGPYEQYF. The CDR3 nucleotides are TGTGCCAGCAGACTGGGGGGAGGGCCTTATGAGCAGTACTTC.

The rearrangement links TRBV12-3 or TRBV12-4 to TRBJ2-5; D uncertain. Between the trimmed V and J ends, which lost 3 bases and 0 bases, there was a span of 2 bases. The CDR3 totals 12 residues. This CDR3 reads CASSLDQETQYF. In DNA, the CDR3 is TGTGCCAGCAGTTTGGACCAAGAGACCCAGTACTTC.

This clonotype was picked up many times. The chain uses TRBV12-3 or TRBV12-4 and TRBJ2-2, with 12 bases lining up with TRBD2. The CDR3 contains 16 residues. J lost 1 base, V lost 8 bases, and 5 bases had no gene match. The CDR3 loop reads CASQLAGGLNTGELFF. CDR3 in DNA: TGTGCCAGCCAACTAGCGGGAGGACTGAACACCGGGGAGCTGTTTTTT.

CDR3 amino acids: CASSIKGEQYF. As DNA, the CDR3 is TGTGCCAGCAGTATCAAGGGCGAGCAGTACTTC. This chain connects TRBV12-3 or TRBV12-4 to TRBJ2-7; D uncertain. The ends were cut back, 5 bases at V and 6 bases at J, with 8 bases in the middle. The CDR3 sequence is 11 residues long.

This clonotype was counted ten times or more. Being one base from a much bigger clone, this may be a read error. The chain has TRBV6-5 and TRBJ1-2, with TRBD1 matching over 8 bases. In germline, CDR1 is MNHEY, CDR2 SVGAGI. This CDR3 spans 14 amino acids. CDR3 loop: CASSLRQGNYGHTF. The CDR3 nucleotides read TGTGCCAGCAGTCTTCGACAGGGGAACTATGGCCACACCTTC.

This clonotype was found many times. V and J are TRBV28 and TRBJ1-5, with a weak D call TRBD1 (6 bases). The CDR3 has 14 residues. The germline gives CDR1 MDHEN, CDR2 SYDVKM. V was clipped by 3 bases and J by 5 bases, with 11 bases between them. The CDR3 bases are TGTGCCAGCAGTTTGGCAGGGGCGTATCAGCCCCAGCATTTT. Amino acid sequence: CASSLAGAYQPQHF.

The rearrangement uses TRBV5-5 and TRBJ2-7, with D uncertain. CDR3 size: 11 residues. Per germline, CDR1 SGHKS and CDR2 YYEKEE (reference sequence). The CDR3 DNA reads as TGTGCAAACACCATTAACAGCGAGCAGTACTTC. This translates into CANTINSEQYF.

Many counts were recorded for this clonotype. For the CDR3, the DNA is TGTGCCAGCAGTTTATTGCAGGGGTTTGGAGATGGCTACACCTTC. It translates to CASSLLQGFGDGYTF. The chain links TRBV28 to TRBJ1-2; tentatively, D is TRBD1 (6 bases). V lost 1 base and J lost 6, with 15 bases in between. CDR1 MDHEN and CDR2 SYDVKM come from the germline V gene. This CDR3 has 15 amino acids.

This clonotype occurred many times. This chain connects TRBV5-8 to TRBJ2-1; 10 bases are a match to TRBD2. Germline values: CDR1 SGHTS, CDR2 YDEGEE. This CDR3 region has 14 residues. The V segment lost 4 bases and the J segment 9 bases; nucleotides outside the gene matches: 7. CDR3 protein: CASSRRTSGSEQFF. Written as DNA, the CDR3 is TGTGCCAGCAGCCGACGGACTAGCGGCAGTGAGCAGTTCTTC.

This clonotype occurred many times. V gene TRBV30 combines with J gene TRBJ2-1; D is unresolved. This CDR3 region has 11 residues. Germline CDR1 is GTSNPN and CDR2 is SVGIG (reference sequence). V lost 3 bases to trimming and J lost 8 bases, with 8 bases between them. The CDR3 DNA sequence: TGTGCCTGGAGAGGAGCCTATGAGCAGTTCTTC. It is translated as CAWRGAYEQFF.

This clonotype has ten or more counts. With a much larger clone just one base away, this may be a read error. The V gene is TRBV11-3, the J gene TRBJ2-7, with D perhaps matching TRBD1 (5 bases). The CDR3 has 14 amino acids. From germline, CDR1 is SGHNT and CDR2 YENEEA. With 0 bases removed from V and 5 bases from J, the gap between germline ends came to 11 bases. The CDR3 sequence is CASSLEGRADEQYF. CDR3 DNA sequence: TGTGCCAGCAGCTTAGAAGGCAGGGCAGACGAGCAGTACTTC.

In this sample, this clonotype turned up many times. The chain has TRBV28 and TRBJ2-1, with TRBD1 as a possible D gene (6 bases). The CDR3 spans 16 residues. Trimming pared 5 bases from V and 0 bases from J, leaving 14 bases between. CDR1 is MDHEN and CDR2 is SYDVKM in the germline V gene. CDR3 region: CASSPPTGSSYNEQFF. The CDR3 DNA follows: TGTGCCAGCAGTCCCCCGACAGGCAGCTCCTACAATGAGCAGTTCTTC.